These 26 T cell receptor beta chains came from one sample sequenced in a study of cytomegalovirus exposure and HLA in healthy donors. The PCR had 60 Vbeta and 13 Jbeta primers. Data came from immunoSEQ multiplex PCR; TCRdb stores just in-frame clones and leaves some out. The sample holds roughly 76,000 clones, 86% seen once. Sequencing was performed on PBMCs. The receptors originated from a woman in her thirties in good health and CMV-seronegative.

The DNA of the CDR3 is TGTGCCAGCAGCTTAGGCAGGGTTAGCAATCAGCCCCAGCATTTT. This encodes CASSLGRVSNQPQHF. The rearrangement links TRBV13 to TRBJ1-5; a weak D match, TRBD1 (5 bases). Trimming left V 0 bases short and J 0 bases short, with 6 bases between. Germline V gene lookup returns CDR1 PRHDT and CDR2 FYEKMQ (reference sequence). This CDR3 is built from 15 residues.

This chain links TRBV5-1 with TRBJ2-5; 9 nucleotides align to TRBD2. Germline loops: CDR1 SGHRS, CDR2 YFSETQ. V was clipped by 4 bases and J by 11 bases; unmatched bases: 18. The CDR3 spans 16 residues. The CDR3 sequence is CASSRTSPLAGLEQYF. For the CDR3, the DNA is TGCGCCAGCAGCCGAACTTCCCCACTAGCGGGCTTAGAGCAGTACTTC.

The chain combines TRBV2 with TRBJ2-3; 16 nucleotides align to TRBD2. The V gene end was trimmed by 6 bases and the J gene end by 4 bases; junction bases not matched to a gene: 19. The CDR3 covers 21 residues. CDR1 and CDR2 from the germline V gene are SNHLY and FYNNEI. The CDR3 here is CASSTTHGGLAGGPRPDTQYF. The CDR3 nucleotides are TGTGCCAGCAGCACAACCCACGGGGGACTAGCGGGAGGGCCTAGGCCAGATACGCAGTATTTT.

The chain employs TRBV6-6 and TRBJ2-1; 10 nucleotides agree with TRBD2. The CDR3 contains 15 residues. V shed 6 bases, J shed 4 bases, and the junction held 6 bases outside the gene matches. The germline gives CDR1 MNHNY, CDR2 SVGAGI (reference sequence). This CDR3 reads CASSHGTSVYNEQFF. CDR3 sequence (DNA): TGTGCCAGCAGCCACGGGACTAGCGTTTACAATGAGCAGTTCTTC.

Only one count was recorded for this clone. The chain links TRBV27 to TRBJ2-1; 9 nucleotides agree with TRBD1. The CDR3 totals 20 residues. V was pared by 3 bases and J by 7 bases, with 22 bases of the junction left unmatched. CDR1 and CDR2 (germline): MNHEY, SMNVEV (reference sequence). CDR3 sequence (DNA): TGTGCCAGCAGTTTTCCTCACCACCCCACAGGGGGCGCGTTAGATAATGAGCAGTTCTTC. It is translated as CASSFPHHPTGGALDNEQFF.

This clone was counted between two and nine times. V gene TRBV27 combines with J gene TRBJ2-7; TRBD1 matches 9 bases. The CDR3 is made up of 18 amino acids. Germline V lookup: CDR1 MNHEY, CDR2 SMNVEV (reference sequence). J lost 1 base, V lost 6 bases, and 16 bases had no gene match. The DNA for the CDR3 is TGTGCCAGCAGCACCTCGACAGGGGGAAGCGGTGAGTCCTACGAGCAGTACTTC. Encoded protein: CASSTSTGGSGESYEQYF.

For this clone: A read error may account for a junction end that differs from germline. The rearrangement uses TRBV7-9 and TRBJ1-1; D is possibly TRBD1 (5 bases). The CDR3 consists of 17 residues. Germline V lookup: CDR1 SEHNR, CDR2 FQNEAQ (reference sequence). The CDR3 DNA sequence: TGTTCCAGCGACTTATACTCTAGACTGATAAGGGGCACTGAAGCTTTCTTT. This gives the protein CSSDLYSRLIRGTEAFF.

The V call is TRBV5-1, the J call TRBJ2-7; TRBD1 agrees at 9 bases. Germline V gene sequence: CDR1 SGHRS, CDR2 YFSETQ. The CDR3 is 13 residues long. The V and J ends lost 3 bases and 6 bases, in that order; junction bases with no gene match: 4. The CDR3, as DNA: TGCGCCAGCAGCTGGGGACAGGGAGGCGAGCAGTACTTC. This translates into CASSWGQGGEQYF. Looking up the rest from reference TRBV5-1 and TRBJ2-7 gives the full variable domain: KAGVTQTPRYLIKTRGQQVTLSCSPISGHRSVSWYQQTPGQGLQFLFEYFSETQRNKGNFPGRFSGRQFSNSRSEMNVSTLELGDSALYLCASSWGQGGEQYFGPGTRLTVT.

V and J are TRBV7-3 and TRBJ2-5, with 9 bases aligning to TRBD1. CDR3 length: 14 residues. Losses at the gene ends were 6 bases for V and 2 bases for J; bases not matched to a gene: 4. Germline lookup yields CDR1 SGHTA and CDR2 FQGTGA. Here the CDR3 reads CASSYGTGQETQYF. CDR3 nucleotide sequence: TGTGCCAGCAGTTACGGGACAGGGCAAGAGACCCAGTACTTC.

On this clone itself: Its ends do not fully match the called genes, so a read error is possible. The CDR3 nucleotides read TGTGCCAGCAGGGAAGAGACAGGGAACTATGGCTACACCTTC. Amino acid sequence: CASREETGNYGYTF. The genes are TRBV2 and TRBJ1-2, with 7 bases fitting TRBD1. Per the germline V gene, CDR1 is SNHLY and CDR2 is FYNNEI. This CDR3 spans 14 amino acids.

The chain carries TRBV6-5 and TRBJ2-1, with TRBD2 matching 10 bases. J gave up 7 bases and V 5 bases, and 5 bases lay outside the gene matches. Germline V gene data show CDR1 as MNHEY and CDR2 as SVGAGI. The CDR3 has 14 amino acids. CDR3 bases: TGTGCCAGCAGTGGGGGACTAGCGACAAATGAGCAGTTCTTC. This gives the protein CASSGGLATNEQFF.

The CDR3 loop reads CASSPGDRGIADTQYF. CDR3 coding DNA: TGTGCCAGCAGCCCAGGGGACAGGGGCATTGCAGATACGCAGTATTTT. This chain uses TRBV7-3 with TRBJ2-3; 10 bases map to TRBD1. Germline lookup yields CDR1 SGHTA and CDR2 FQGTGA. V gave up 5 bases and J gave up 4 bases; unmatched junction bases: 9. There are 16 residues in the CDR3.

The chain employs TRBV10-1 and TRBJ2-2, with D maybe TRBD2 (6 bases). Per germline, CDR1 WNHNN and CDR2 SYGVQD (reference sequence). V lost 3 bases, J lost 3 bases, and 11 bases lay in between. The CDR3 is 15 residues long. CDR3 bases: TGCGCCAGCAGTGAAGGGACTCTTCACACCGGGGAGCTGTTTTTT. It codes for CASSEGTLHTGELFF.

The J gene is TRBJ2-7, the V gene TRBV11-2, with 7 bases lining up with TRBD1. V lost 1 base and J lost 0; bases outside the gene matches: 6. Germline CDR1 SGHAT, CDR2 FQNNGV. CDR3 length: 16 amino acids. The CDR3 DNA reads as TGTGCCAGCAGCTTAGTCCTAGGACAGGCCTCCTACGAGCAGTACTTC. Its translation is CASSLVLGQASYEQYF.

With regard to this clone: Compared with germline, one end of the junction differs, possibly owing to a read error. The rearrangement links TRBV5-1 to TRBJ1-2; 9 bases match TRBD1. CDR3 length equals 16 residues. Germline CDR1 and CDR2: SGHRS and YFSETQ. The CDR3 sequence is CASSPSWDRAVYGYPF. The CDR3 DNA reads TGCGCCAGCAGCCCAAGTTGGGACAGGGCGGTCTATGGCTACCCCTTC.

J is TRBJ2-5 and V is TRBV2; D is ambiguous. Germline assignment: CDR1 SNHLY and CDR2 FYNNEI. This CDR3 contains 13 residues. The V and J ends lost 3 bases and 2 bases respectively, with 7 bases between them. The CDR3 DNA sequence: TGTGCCAGCAGTGACTTACTTCAAGAGACCCAGTACTTC. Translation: CASSDLLQETQYF.

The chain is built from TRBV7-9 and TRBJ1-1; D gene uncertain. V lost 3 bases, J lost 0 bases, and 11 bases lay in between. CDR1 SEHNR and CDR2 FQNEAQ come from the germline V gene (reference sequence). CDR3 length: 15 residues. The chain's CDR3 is CASSFGRNMNTEAFF. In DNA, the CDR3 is TGTGCCAGCAGCTTCGGCAGGAATATGAACACTGAAGCTTTCTTT.

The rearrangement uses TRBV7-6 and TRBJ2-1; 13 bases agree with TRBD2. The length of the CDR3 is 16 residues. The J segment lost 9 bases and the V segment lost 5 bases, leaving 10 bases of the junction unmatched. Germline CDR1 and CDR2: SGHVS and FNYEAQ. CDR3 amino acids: CASSVRLAGGEGEQFF. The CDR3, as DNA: TGTGCCAGCAGCGTAAGACTAGCGGGAGGCGAGGGTGAGCAGTTCTTC.

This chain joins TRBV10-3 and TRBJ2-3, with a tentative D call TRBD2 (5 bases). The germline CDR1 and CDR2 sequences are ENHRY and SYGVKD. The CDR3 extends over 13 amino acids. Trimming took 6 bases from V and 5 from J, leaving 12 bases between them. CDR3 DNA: TGTGCCATCAGACATATGGGAGAAGATACGCAGTATTTT. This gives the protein CAIRHMGEDTQYF.

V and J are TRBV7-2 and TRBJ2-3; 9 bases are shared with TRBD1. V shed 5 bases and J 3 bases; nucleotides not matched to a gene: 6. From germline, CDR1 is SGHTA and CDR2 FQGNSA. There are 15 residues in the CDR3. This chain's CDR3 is CASSPGDRETDTQYF. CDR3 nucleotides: TGTGCCAGCAGCCCCGGGGACAGGGAGACAGATACGCAGTATTTT.

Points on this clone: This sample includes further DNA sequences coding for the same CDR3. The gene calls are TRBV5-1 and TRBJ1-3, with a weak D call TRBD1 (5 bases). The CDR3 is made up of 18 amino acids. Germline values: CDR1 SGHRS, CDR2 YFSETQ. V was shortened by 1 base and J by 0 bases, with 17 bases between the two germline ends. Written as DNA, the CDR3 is TGCGCCAGCAGCTTGAATACACGGCAGGGACTCTCTGGAAACACCATATATTTT. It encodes CASSLNTRQGLSGNTIYF.

This CDR3 is CASSDDGTGNEQYF. Written as DNA, the CDR3 is TGTGCCAGCAGCGACGACGGGACAGGGAACGAGCAGTACTTC. The chain links TRBV11-3 to TRBJ2-7; 9 nucleotides line up with TRBD1. The CDR3 totals 14 residues. Germline CDR1 is SGHNT and CDR2 is YENEEA. The trim removed 5 bases at V and 5 bases at J, leaving 7 bases unmatched.

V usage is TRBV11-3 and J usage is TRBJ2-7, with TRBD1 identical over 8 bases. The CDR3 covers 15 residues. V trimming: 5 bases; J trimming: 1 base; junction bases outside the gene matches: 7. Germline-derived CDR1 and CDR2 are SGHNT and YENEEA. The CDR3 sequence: CASSLGQATSYEQYF. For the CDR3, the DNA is TGTGCCAGCAGCCTGGGACAGGCAACTTCCTACGAGCAGTACTTC.

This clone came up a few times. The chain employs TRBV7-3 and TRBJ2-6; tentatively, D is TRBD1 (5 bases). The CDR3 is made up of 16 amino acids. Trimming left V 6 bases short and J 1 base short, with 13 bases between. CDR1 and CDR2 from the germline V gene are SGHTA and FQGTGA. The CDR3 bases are TGTGCCAGCAGTCCTTTAGGGGAATCTGGGGCCAACGTCCTGACTTTC. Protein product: CASSPLGESGANVLTF.

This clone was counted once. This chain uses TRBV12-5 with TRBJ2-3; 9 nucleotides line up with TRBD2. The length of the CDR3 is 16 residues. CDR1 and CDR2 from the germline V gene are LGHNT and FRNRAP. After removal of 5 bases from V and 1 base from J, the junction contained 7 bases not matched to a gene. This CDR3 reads CASGPGTSSGTDTQYF. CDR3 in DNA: TGTGCTAGTGGTCCCGGGACTAGCAGCGGCACAGATACGCAGTATTTT.

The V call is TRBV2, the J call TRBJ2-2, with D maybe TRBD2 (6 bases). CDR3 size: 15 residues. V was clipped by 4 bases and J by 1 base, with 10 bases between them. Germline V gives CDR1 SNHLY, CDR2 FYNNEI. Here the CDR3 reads CASSGHSGNTGELFF. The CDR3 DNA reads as TGTGCCAGCAGTGGGCATAGCGGGAACACCGGGGAGCTGTTTTTT.